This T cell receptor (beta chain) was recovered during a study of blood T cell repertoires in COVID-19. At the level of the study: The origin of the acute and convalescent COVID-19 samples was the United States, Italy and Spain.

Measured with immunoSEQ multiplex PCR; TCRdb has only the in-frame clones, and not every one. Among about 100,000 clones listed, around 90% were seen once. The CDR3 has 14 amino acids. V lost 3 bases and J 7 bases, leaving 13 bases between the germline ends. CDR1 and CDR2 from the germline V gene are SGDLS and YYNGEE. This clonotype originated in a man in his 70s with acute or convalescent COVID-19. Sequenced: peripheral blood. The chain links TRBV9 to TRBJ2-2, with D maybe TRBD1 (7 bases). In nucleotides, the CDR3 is TGTGCCAGCAGCGCTACCCAGGGGGGCGGGGAGCTGTTTTTT. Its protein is CASSATQGGGELFF.